This paragraph covers one T cell receptor (beta chain) sequence. Assay: immunoSEQ multiplex PCR; the TCRdb copy retains only in-frame clones and omits some. This table holds 40,000 to 60,000 clones, 85% to 90% found once. CDR3 length: 13 amino acids. The trim removed 6 bases at V and 2 bases at J, leaving 4 bases unmatched. CDR1 is SNHLY, CDR2 FYNNEI, per germline. The sample is drawn from a study of T cell changes during pregnancy in multiple sclerosis. The V gene is TRBV2, the J gene TRBJ2-7; TRBD2 agrees at 7 bases. This sample comprised peripheral blood, obtained in the first trimester of pregnancy. The source is a female donor in good health, enrolled as a control in a pregnancy study. The DNA for the CDR3 is TGTGCCAGCAGGTCGAGCGGGACCTACGAGCAGTACTTC. This sequence encodes CASRSSGTYEQYF.